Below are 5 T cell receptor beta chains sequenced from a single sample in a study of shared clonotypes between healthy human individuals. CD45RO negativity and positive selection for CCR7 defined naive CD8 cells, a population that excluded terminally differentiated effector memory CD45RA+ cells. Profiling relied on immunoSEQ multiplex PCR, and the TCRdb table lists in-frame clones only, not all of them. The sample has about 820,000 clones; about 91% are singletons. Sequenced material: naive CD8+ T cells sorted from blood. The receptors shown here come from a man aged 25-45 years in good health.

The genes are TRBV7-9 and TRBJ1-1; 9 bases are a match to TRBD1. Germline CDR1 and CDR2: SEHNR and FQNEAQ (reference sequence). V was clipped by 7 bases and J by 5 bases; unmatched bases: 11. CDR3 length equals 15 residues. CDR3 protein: CASNSPGTGWTEAFF. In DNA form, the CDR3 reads TGTGCCAGCAACTCACCCGGGACAGGGTGGACTGAAGCTTTCTTT.

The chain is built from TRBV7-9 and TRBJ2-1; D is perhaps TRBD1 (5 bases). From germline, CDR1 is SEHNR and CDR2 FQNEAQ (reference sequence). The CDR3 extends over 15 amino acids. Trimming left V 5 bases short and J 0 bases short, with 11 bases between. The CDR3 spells CASSPRTSSYNEQFF. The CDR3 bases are TGTGCCAGCAGCCCTCGGACAAGCTCCTACAATGAGCAGTTCTTC.

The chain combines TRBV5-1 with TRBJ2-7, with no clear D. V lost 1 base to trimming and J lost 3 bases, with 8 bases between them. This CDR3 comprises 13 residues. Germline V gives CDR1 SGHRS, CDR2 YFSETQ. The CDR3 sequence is CASSLFRRYEQYF. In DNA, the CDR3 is TGCGCCAGCAGCTTGTTTAGACGCTACGAGCAGTACTTC.

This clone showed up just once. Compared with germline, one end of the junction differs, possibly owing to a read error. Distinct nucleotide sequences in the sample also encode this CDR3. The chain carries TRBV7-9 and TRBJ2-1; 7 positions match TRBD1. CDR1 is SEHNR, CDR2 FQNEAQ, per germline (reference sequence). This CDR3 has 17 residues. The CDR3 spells CASTLERGRQGDNEQFF. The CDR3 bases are TGTGCTAGCACCCTAGAGAGGGGGCGGCAAGGGGACAATGAGCAGTTCTTC.

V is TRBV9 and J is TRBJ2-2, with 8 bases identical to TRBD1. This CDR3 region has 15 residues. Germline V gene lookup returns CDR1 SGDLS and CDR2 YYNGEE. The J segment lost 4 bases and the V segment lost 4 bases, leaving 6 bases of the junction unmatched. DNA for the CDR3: TGTGCCAGCAGCCCGCGACAGGGGAGCACCGGGGAGCTGTTTTTT. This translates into CASSPRQGSTGELFF.